Listed below are T cell receptor beta chains from one sample, sequenced in a study of cytomegalovirus exposure and HLA in healthy donors. Only in-frame clones appear in the TCRdb table, and some are missing; sequencing was by immunoSEQ multiplex PCR. The table has some 170,000 clones, 90% to 97% seen once; the top ten hold about 0.89%. The sequenced sample was PBMCs. These TCRs come from a woman aged 18-29 years in good health and CMV-seronegative. Each CDR3 is given without its conserved first and last residue. D genes are given only for firm matches.

len,v_gene,d_gene,CDR3aa
14,TRBV4-1,TRBD2,ASSQVGGGTYYEQY
15,TRBV4-3,TRBD2,ASSQDPTSGGLHEQF
14,TRBV27,NA,ASRPDILKMTDTQY
11,TRBV30,NA,AWSEQGQETQY
11,TRBV2,NA,ASSEGAQNIQY
11,TRBV19,TRBD1,ASRQGQTYGYT
14,TRBV30,TRBD1,AWRGVLLQGNGELF
9,TRBV20-1,NA,SATLADTQY
14,TRBV6-1,TRBD2,ASSAISGGFTDTQY
13,TRBV6-6,NA,ASTQTALQGNGYT
13,TRBV4-1,NA,ASSQDPGLNYGYT
13,TRBV7-2,TRBD1,ASRVIGDRGQPQH
15,TRBV9,TRBD2,ASSQGLAGGLTGELF
12,TRBV7-8,TRBD1,ASSMDRGDNEQF
12,TRBV5-5,NA,ASSLAQSGNTIY
13,TRBV6-5,TRBD1,ASKGATGNLVGQY
13,TRBV18,NA,ASSPPAGSNTEAF
11,TRBV25-1,NA,ASSERGNSPLH
13,TRBV7-9,TRBD2,ASSYGTSLTDTQY
12,TRBV6-6,NA,ASSQDRTYYGYT
12,TRBV5-1,NA,ASSLAGQGYEQY
13,TRBV2,NA,ASSGGGFYNSPLH
9,TRBV29-1,NA,SAGSYNEQF
16,TRBV11-2,TRBD2,ASSLAGLAGVGYNEQF
12,TRBV19,NA,ASKRNSWGAEAF
13,TRBV19,TRBD1,ASRDTGVINYGYT
13,TRBV7-2,NA,ASSLDSRGNTEAF
12,TRBV5-1,TRBD1,ASSLRQGTYEQY